This record covers a single T cell receptor (beta chain). Germline-derived CDR1 and CDR2 are SGHRS and YFSETQ. Trimming took 3 bases from V and 0 from J; bases not matched to a gene: 8. The length of the CDR3 is 18 residues. These data are taken from a study of blood T cell repertoires in COVID-19. Study overall: PBMCs, B-cell-depleted T cells, or T cells were the source of the cDNA or gDNA that made up the material.

Here immunoSEQ multiplex PCR was the method, and the copy in TCRdb shows in-frame clones only, minus some. Altogether 250,000 to 300,000 clones are present, roughly nine tenths being singletons, with the ten largest covering around 2.1%. The gene calls are TRBV5-1 and TRBJ2-3, with 12 bases matching TRBD2. The sequence came from a man aged 50 or older with acute or convalescent COVID-19. Sequencing was done on a sample of peripheral blood. The CDR3 DNA sequence: TGCGCCAGCAGCTCAGGACTAGCGGGGACCGCTAGCACAGATACGCAGTATTTT. Its translation is CASSSGLAGTASTDTQYF.